The following is a T cell receptor (beta chain) sequence with its context. Its target is not known. The data stem from a study of cytomegalovirus exposure and HLA in healthy donors. Study at large: Earlier results showed 90 million to 130 million unique TCR beta sequences derived from 150 million to 200 million T cells.

The study ran its PCR with 60 Vbeta and 13 Jbeta primers. Original analysis: It was a later analysis that counted tens of millions of unique TCR beta chains, of which some 9.9 million were shared. Clones were sequenced by immunoSEQ multiplex PCR, and TCRdb holds only the in-frame ones, with some missing. That table gives V, J and clone size, and the DNA gave D and trimming. The table has 150,000 to 200,000 clones, roughly four fifths seen once. Study outcomes and limitations: A later analysis found that most CMV-associated TCR beta chains appeared HLA-restricted. Most TCR sequences were rare, but some public TCRs occurred in many donors.

The germline V gene has CDR1 KGHSH and CDR2 LQKENI. With 1 base removed from V and 2 bases from J, the gap between germline ends came to 15 bases. The CDR3 contains 17 residues. The chain carries TRBV18 and TRBJ2-4; D might be TRBD2 (5 bases). Material: PBMCs. This receptor was taken from a man in his fifties or sixties in good health and CMV-seropositive. CDR3: CASSPREGLSSKNIQYF. The CDR3 coding sequence is TGTGCCAGCTCACCACGAGAGGGCCTAAGTTCCAAAAACATTCAGTACTTC.